Below, one T cell receptor (beta chain) is given with its context. What it recognizes is unknown. Other nucleotide sequences in the sample specify the same CDR3. When around 10 days of culture had elapsed, CD4+ T cells were isolated. Documented for the person is a PCR-confirmed SARS-CoV-2 infection occurring between March and December 2020. Two-dose BNT162b2 or mRNA-1273 vaccination was given to participants. Repertoires were generated with immunoSEQ multiplex PCR, while TCRdb's copy carries only in-frame clones and drops some. The sample shows about 50,000 clones, over 60% of them seen only once. This record comes from a study of vaccination effects on CD4 cells after COVID-19. About the study: A few convalescent patients were sampled both early and late post-vaccination. Broader study findings: Mainly new clones induced by vaccination were found among post-vaccine spike-reactive clones in convalescents. Late post-vaccination, clones induced by infection and those induced by vaccine underwent marked clonal contraction.

This CDR3 is built from 13 residues. Germline loops: CDR1 ENHRY, CDR2 SYGVKD. V lost 6 bases and J 0 bases, leaving 6 bases between the germline ends. This chain connects TRBV10-3 to TRBJ1-3; D is uncertain. The sequence was obtained from a human donor who had a prior SARS-CoV-2 infection. Sequencing was performed on CD4+ T cells from PBMCs cultured without peptide, taken after COVID-19 vaccination. The CDR3 is CAIRDSSGNTIYF. CDR3 DNA: TGTGCCATCAGGGATAGCTCTGGAAACACCATATATTTT.